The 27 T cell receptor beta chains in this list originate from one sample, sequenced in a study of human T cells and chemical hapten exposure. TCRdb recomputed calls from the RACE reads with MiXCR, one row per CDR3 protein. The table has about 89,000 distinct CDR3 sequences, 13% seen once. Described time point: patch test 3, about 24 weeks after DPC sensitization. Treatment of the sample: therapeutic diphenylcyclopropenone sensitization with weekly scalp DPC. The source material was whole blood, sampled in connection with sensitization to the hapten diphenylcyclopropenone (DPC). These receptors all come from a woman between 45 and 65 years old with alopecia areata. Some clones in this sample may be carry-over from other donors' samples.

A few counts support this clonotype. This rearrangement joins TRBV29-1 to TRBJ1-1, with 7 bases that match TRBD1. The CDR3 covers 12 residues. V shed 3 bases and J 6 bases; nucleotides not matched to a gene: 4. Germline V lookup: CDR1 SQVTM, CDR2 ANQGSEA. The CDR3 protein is CSVDDRESEAFF. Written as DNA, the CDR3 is TGCAGCGTTGACGACAGGGAATCTGAAGCTTTCTTT.

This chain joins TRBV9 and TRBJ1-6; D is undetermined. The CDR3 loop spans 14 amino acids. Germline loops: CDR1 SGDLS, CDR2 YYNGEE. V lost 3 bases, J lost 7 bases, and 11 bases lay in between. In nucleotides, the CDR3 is TGTGCCAGCAGCGGGGTAAGGCGAAATTCACCCCTCCACTTT. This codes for CASSGVRRNSPLHF.

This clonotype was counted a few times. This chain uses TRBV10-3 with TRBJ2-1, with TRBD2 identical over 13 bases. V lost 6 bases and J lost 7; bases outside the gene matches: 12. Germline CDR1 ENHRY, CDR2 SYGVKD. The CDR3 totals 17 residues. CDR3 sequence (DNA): TGTGCCATCAGATCGGACGGGACTAGCGGGGAGAAGAATGAGCAGTTCTTC. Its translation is CAIRSDGTSGEKNEQFF.

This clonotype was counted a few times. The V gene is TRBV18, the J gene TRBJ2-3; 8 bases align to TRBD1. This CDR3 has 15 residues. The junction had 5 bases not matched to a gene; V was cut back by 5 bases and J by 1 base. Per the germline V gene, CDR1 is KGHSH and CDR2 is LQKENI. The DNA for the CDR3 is TGTGCCAGCTCATCGGGACAGGCGGGCACAGATACGCAGTATTTT. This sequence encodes CASSSGQAGTDTQYF. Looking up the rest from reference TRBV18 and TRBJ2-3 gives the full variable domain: NAGVMQNPRHLVRRRGQEARLRCSPMKGHSHVYWYRQLPEEGLKFMVYLQKENIIDESGMPKERFSAEFPKEGPSILRIQQVVRGDSAAYFCASSSGQAGTDTQYFGPGTRLTVL.

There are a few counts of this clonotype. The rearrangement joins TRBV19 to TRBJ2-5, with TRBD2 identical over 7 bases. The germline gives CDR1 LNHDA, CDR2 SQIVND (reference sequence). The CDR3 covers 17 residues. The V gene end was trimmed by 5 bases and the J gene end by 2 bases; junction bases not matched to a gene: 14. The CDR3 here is CASSALGLAEPQETQYF. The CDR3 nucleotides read TGTGCCAGTAGTGCCCTAGGGCTAGCGGAGCCTCAAGAGACCCAGTACTTC.

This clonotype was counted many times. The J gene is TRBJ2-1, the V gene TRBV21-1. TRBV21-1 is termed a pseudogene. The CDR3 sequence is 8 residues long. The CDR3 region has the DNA TGTGCCAGCAGCAAAAGGTTCTTC. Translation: CASSKRFF.

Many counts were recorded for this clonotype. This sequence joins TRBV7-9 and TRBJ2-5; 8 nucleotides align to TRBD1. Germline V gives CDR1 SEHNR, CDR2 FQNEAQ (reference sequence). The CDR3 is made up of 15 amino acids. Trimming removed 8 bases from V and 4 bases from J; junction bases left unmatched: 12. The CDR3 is CASRSPTGGRETQYF. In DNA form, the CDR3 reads TGTGCCAGCCGATCTCCTACAGGGGGGAGAGAGACCCAGTACTTC.

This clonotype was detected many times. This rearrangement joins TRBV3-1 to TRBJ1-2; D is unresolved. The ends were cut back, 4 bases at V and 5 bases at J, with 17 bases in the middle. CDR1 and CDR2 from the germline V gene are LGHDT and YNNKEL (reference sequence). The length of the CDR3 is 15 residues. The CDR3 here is CASSPLRFGRYGYTF. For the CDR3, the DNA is TGTGCCAGCAGCCCCCTACGCTTCGGAAGATATGGCTACACCTTC.

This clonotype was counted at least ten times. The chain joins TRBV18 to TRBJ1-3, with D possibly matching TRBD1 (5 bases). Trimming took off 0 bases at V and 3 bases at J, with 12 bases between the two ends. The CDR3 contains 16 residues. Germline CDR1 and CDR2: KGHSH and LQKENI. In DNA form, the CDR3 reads TGTGCCAGCTCACCACCGGGCAGGGTCAATGGAAACACCATATATTTT. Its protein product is CASSPPGRVNGNTIYF. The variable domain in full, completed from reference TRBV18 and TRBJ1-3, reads NAGVMQNPRHLVRRRGQEARLRCSPMKGHSHVYWYRQLPEEGLKFMVYLQKENIIDESGMPKERFSAEFPKEGPSILRIQQVVRGDSAAYFCASSPPGRVNGNTIYFGEGSWLTVV.

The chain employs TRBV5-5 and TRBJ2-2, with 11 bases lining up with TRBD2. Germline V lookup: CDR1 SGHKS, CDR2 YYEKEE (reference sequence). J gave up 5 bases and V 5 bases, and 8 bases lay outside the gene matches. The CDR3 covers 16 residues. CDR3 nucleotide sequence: TGTGCCAGCAGAACTAGCGGGAGAGGGTGGACCGGGGAGCTGTTTTTT. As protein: CASRTSGRGWTGELFF.

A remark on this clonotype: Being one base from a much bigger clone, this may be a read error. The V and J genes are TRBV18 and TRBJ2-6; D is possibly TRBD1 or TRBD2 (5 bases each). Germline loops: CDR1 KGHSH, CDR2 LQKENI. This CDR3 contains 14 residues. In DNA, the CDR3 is TGTGCCAGCTCATCTAGCTCTGGGGCCAACGTCCCGACTTTC. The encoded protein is CASSSSSGANVPTF.

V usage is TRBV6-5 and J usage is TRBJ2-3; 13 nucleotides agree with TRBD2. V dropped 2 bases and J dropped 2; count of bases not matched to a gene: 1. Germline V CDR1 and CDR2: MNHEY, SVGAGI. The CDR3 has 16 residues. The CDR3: CASSYGTSGATDTQYF. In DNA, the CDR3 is TGTGCCAGCAGTTACGGGACTAGCGGGGCCACAGATACGCAGTATTTT.

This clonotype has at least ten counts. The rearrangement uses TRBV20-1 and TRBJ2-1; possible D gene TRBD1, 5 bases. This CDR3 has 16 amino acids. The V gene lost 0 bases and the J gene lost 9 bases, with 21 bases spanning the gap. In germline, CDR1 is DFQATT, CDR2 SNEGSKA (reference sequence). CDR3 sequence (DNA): TGCAGTGCTAGAGATGGAGACAGCCAAGAGTGGTTTGAGCAGTTCTTC. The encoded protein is CSARDGDSQEWFEQFF.

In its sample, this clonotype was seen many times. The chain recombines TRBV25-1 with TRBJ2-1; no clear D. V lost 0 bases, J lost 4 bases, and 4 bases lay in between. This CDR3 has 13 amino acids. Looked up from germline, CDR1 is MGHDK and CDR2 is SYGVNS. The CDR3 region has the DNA TGTGCCAGCAGTGAATATGGGTACAATGAGCAGTTCTTC. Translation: CASSEYGYNEQFF.

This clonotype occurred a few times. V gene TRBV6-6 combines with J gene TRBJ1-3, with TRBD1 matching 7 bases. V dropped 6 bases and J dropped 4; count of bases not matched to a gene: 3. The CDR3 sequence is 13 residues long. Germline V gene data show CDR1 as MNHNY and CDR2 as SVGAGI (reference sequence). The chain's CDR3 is CASRETGGNTIYF. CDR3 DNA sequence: TGTGCCAGCAGGGAGACAGGGGGAAACACCATATATTTT.

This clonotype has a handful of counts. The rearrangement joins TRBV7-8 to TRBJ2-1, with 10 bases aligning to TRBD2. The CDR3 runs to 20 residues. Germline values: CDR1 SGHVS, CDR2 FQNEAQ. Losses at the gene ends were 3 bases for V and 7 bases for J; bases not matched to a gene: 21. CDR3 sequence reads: CASSFRTLPLGLAVKNEQFF. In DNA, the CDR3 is TGTGCCAGCAGCTTTAGAACTCTTCCTCTCGGACTAGCGGTAAAAAATGAGCAGTTCTTC.

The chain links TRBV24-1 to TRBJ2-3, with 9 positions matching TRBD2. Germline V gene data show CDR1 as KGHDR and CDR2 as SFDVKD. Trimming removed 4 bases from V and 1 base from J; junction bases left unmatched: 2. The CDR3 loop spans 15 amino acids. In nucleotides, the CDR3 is TGTGCCACCAGTGAGCGGGAGGGCCGCACAGATACGCAGTATTTT. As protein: CATSEREGRTDTQYF.

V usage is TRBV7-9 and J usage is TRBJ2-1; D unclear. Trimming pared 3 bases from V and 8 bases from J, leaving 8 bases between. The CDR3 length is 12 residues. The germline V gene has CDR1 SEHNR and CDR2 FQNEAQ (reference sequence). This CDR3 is CASSLRVDEQFF. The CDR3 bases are TGTGCCAGCAGCTTGAGAGTCGATGAGCAGTTCTTC.

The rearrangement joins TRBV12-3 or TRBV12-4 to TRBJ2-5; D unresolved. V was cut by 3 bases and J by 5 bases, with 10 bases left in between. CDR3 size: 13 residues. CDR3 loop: CASSLAFPETQYF. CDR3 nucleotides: TGTGCCAGCAGTTTGGCGTTTCCCGAGACCCAGTACTTC.

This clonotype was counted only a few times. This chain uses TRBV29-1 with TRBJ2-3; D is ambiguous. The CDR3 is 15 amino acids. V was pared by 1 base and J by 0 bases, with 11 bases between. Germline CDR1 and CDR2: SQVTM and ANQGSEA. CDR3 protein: CSVEAFEASTDTQYF. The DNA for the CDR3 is TGCAGCGTTGAAGCCTTTGAAGCTAGCACAGATACGCAGTATTTT.

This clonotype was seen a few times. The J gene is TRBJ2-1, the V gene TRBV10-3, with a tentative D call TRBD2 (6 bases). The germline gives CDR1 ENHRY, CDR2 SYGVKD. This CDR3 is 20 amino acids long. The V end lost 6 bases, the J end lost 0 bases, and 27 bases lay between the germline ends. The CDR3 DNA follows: TGTGCCATCAGCCCGACTGGCGGGAAAGGTCTGTCCTCCTCCTACAATGAGCAGTTCTTC. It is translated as CAISPTGGKGLSSSYNEQFF.

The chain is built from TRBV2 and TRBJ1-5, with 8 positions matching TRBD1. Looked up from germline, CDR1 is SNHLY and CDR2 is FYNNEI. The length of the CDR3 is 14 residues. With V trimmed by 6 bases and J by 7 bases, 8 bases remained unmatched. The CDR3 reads CASSAGQGRQPQHF. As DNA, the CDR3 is TGTGCCAGCAGCGCCGGACAGGGACGACAGCCCCAGCATTTT.

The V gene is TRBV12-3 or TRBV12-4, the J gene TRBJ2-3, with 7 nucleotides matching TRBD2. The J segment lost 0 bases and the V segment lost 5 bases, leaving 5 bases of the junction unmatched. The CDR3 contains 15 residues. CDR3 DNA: TGTGCCAGCAGTCCGAGCGGGACTAGCACAGATACGCAGTATTTT. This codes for CASSPSGTSTDTQYF.

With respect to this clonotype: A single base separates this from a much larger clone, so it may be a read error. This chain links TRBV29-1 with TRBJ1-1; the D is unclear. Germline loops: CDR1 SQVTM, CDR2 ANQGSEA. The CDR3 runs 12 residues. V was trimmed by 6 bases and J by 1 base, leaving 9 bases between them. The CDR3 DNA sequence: TGCAGCGTAGTCAGGCCGAACACTGAAGCTTTCTTT. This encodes CSVVRPNTEAFF.

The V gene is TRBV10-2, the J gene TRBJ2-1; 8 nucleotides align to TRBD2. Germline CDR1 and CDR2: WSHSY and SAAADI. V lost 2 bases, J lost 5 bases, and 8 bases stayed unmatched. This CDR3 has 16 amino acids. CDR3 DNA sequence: TGCGCCAGCAGTGAGGAGGTAGCGGGGCCCGACAATGAGCAGTTCTTC. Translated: CASSEEVAGPDNEQFF.

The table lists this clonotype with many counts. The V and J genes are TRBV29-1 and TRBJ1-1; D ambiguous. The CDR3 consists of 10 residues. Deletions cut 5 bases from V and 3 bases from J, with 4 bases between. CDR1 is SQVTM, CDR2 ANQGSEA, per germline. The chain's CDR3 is CSVSDTEAFF. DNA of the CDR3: TGCAGCGTTTCGGACACTGAAGCTTTCTTT. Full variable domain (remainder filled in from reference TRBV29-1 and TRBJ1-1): SAVISQKPSRDICQRGTSLTIQCQVDSQVTMMFWYRQQPGQSLTLIATANQGSEATYESGFVIDKFPISRPNLTFSTLTVSNMSPEDSSIYLCSVSDTEAFFGQGTRLTVV.

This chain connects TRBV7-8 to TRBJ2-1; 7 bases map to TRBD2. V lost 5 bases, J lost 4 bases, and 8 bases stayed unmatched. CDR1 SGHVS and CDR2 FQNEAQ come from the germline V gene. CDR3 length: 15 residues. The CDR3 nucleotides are TGTGCCAGCAGCCCCGGGACTATAAAATACAATGAGCAGTTCTTC. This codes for CASSPGTIKYNEQFF.